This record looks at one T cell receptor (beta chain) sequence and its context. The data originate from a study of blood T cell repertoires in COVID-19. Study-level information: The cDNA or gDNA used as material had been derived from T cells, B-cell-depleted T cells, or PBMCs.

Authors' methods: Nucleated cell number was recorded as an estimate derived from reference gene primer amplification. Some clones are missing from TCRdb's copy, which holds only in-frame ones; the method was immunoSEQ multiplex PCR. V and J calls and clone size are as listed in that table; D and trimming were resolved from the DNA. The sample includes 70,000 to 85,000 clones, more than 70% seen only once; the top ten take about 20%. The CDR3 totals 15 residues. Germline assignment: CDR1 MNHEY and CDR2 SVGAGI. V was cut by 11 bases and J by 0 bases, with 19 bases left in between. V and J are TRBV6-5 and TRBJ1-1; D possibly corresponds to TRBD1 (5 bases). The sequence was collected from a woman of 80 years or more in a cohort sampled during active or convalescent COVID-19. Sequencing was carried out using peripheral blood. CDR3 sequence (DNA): TGTGCCGCCCGTCGCAGGGAAGATATGAACACTGAAGCTTTCTTT. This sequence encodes CAARRREDMNTEAFF.